A selection of T cell receptor beta chains follows, all from one sample in a study of blood T cell repertoires in COVID-19. Clones were read by immunoSEQ multiplex PCR, and TCRdb kept only the in-frame ones, dropping some. In the table there are hundreds of thousands of clones, 85% to 90% of which are singletons. The source material was peripheral blood. These receptors came from a woman aged 18 to 35 with acute or convalescent COVID-19. Both conserved end residues are part of each CDR3. D genes are given only for firm matches. Size tells how often a clone was seen (once, few, many) or the class of an expanded clone, and some rows leave it out.

size	V	D	J	DNA	CDR3
-	TRBV7-9	TRBD2	TRBJ2-7	TGTGCCAGCAGCCAGTCATTAGCGGGGGGGCCGGAGCAGTACTTC	CASSQSLAGGPEQYF
once	TRBV28	-	TRBJ2-7	TGTGCCACGGCCCCTTCTCGGAGCGAGCAGTACTTC	CATAPSRSEQYF
-	TRBV29-1	-	TRBJ2-3	TGCAGCGTTGAATATTCAGGGTACCCAGATACGCAGTATTTT	CSVEYSGYPDTQYF
-	TRBV12-5	-	TRBJ2-2	TGTGCTAGTGGTTTGGTACAGACAGCCCTTATCACCGGGGAGCTGTTTTTT	CASGLVQTALITGELFF
-	TRBV3-1/TRBV3-2	-	TRBJ2-7	TGTGCCAGCAGAAACGGAGGGACAGCCTACGAGCAGTACTTC	CASRNGGTAYEQYF
-	TRBV5-6	-	TRBJ1-1	TGTGCCAGCAGCTTTGTCGTGGGCTTGAACACTGAAGCTTTCTTT	CASSFVVGLNTEAFF
-	TRBV2	TRBD2	TRBJ2-3	TGTGCCAGCAGGTGGACTAGCGGGGGGGAAGGGAGCGCAGATACGCAGTATTTT	CASRWTSGGEGSADTQYF
-	TRBV2	TRBD1	TRBJ2-5	TGTGCCAGCAGTGTAACACCGGGACAGGGAGTGGAGACCCAGTACTTC	CASSVTPGQGVETQYF
-	TRBV18	-	TRBJ1-2	TGTGCCAGCTCACCTAAAAGAGACACCGTCCTAAACTATGGCTACACCTTC	CASSPKRDTVLNYGYTF
-	TRBV13	TRBD1	TRBJ1-3	TGTGCCAGCACCCAGGGGGGCTCTGGAAACACCATATATTTT	CASTQGGSGNTIYF
-	TRBV29-1	TRBD1	TRBJ1-1	TGCAGCGCCGCGACAGGGTGGGACACTGAAGCTTTCTTT	CSAATGWDTEAFF
-	TRBV5-6	TRBD1	TRBJ1-1	TGTGCCAGCAGCTGGGGACCAGGGGGTGAAACTGAAGCTTTCTTT	CASSWGPGGETEAFF
-	TRBV6-6	TRBD1	TRBJ2-5	TGTGCCAGCAGCCCCCGGGACAGGGTAGGAGAGACCCAGTACTTC	CASSPRDRVGETQYF
-	TRBV7-2	TRBD2	TRBJ2-7	TGTGCCAGCAGGCGAACCAGCGGGGGGGGTTACGAGCAGTACTTC	CASRRTSGGGYEQYF
-	TRBV5-6	TRBD1	TRBJ2-2	TGTGCCAGCAGCTGGGACAGGCCGAGAAAGAACACCGGGGAGCTGTTTTTT	CASSWDRPRKNTGELFF
-	TRBV9	TRBD1	TRBJ2-7	TGTGCCAGCAGCGTAGGTGGCGAGGTTACAGGGGGCGCGTACGAGCAGTACTTC	CASSVGGEVTGGAYEQYF
-	TRBV5-1	TRBD2	TRBJ2-5	TGCGCCAGCAGCTTGCGGGGGGGCCGAGAGACCCAGTACTTC	CASSLRGGRETQYF
-	TRBV6-2/TRBV6-3	-	TRBJ2-4	TGTGCCAGCAGTTACGGGGCAGGGGACCCCAAAAACATTCAGTACTTC	CASSYGAGDPKNIQYF
-	TRBV19	-	TRBJ2-1	TGTGCCAGTAGTCATGTAGCGGATAGCTCCTACAATGAGCAGTTCTTC	CASSHVADSSYNEQFF
-	TRBV5-1	TRBD1	TRBJ2-3	TGCGCCAGCATCAGGACAGGGGGCGCCGAAGATACGCAGTATTTT	CASIRTGGAEDTQYF
once	TRBV7-2	-	TRBJ1-1	TGTGCCAGCAGCTCCGATGGGAGGACTGAAGCTTTCTTT	CASSSDGRTEAFF
-	TRBV6-5	TRBD1	TRBJ1-5	TGTGCCAGCAACGGACAGGGTGGTCAGCCCCAGCATTTT	CASNGQGGQPQHF
-	TRBV6-1	TRBD1	TRBJ1-5	TGTGCCAGCAGTGGGGATAGGGGGCGAAGCAATCAGCCCCAGCATTTT	CASSGDRGRSNQPQHF
once	TRBV7-8	-	TRBJ1-2	TGTGCCAGCAGCCCCAGACAGGTAGCTAACTATGGCTACACCTTC	CASSPRQVANYGYTF
-	TRBV4-1	-	TRBJ1-2	TGCGCCAGCAGCCAAACCTTGACAACCTATTATGGCTACACCTTC	CASSQTLTTYYGYTF
-	TRBV7-2	-	TRBJ1-3	TGTGCCAGCAGCTCAAAGGGGGGGTCTGGTGGAAACACCATATATTTT	CASSSKGGSGGNTIYF
-	TRBV12-5	-	TRBJ2-1	TGTGCTAGTGAAGCCCGGGGTACATACAATGAGCAGTTCTTC	CASEARGTYNEQFF
-	TRBV2	-	TRBJ2-1	TGTGCCAACCAGCGGAGCTCCTACAATGAGCAGTTCTTC	CANQRSSYNEQFF